This T cell receptor beta chain comes out of a study of T cell clusters in autoimmune cytopenias. Notes on this clonotype: Its target is unknown.

Multiplex touch-down PCR amplified TRB using TRB-A and TRB-B pools in one tube. No DNA is given; TCRdb re-called the multiplex PCR reads and lists each CDR3 protein once. This repertoire includes approximately 7,000 distinct CDR3 sequences. The CDR3 sequence is 14 residues long. Germline V gene data show CDR1 as MNHEY and CDR2 as SVGAGI. Study-wide results and caveats: No experiment has yet validated the function of the T cell clusters defined in silico. TRB repertoire shifts in secondary cytopenia and chronic lymphocytic leukemia mostly reflected lymphoma, not autoimmunity.

TRB was amplified from roughly 270 ng of peripheral blood genomic DNA per sample. This clonotype was obtained from a human donor with an autoimmune cytopenia or autoimmune hepatitis (not recorded which). V gene TRBV6-5 combines with J gene TRBJ1-2; TCRdb's D gene call, TRBD1, goes unchecked for lack of DNA. Specimen: peripheral blood. CDR3 residues: CASSPLTGGTRYTF.